Below are 22 T cell receptor beta chains sequenced from a single sample in a study of cytomegalovirus exposure and HLA in healthy donors. PCR involved 60 Vbeta and 13 Jbeta primers. Method: immunoSEQ multiplex PCR; TCRdb's copy keeps in-frame clones and lacks some. The sample has around 170,000 clones; approximately 71% are singletons. The sequenced sample consisted of PBMCs. These receptors were taken from a girl under 18 in good health and CMV-seronegative.

As concerns this clone: In the same sample, other DNA sequences code for this CDR3. V and J are TRBV29-1 and TRBJ2-5; D ambiguous. The CDR3 totals 15 residues. Trimming stripped 2 bases from V and 0 bases from J, with 13 bases between. CDR1 SQVTM and CDR2 ANQGSEA come from the germline V gene. The CDR3 nucleotides are TGCAGCGTTGAAATGGAGACTCACTACCAAGAGACCCAGTACTTC. Translation: CSVEMETHYQETQYF.

The chain employs TRBV2 and TRBJ1-3; D is ambiguous. CDR3 length: 13 residues. V dropped 6 bases and J dropped 2 bases, with 8 bases sitting between them. Germline values: CDR1 SNHLY, CDR2 FYNNEI. In nucleotides, the CDR3 is TGTGCCAGCAGGGTGGGCGCTGGAAACACCATATATTTT. Translation: CASRVGAGNTIYF.

This clone was found a few times. The genes are TRBV20-1 and TRBJ2-7; D is uncertain. Germline lookup yields CDR1 DFQATT and CDR2 SNEGSKA (reference sequence). The CDR3 is 11 residues long. V lost 5 bases to trimming and J lost 2 bases, with 7 bases between them. CDR3 bases: TGCAGTGCTGCAGACACCTACGAGCAGTACTTC. Translating it yields CSAADTYEQYF.

V is TRBV14 and J is TRBJ1-4; tentative D call: TRBD1 (6 bases). Germline V lookup: CDR1 SGHDN, CDR2 FVKESK. This CDR3 is built from 14 residues. V shed 7 bases and J shed 8 bases, with 17 bases lying between them. The CDR3 bases are TGTGCCAGCAAGTTTACAGGGATAGGAGAAAAACTGTTTTTT. It yields the protein CASKFTGIGEKLFF.

The chain couples TRBV4-1 to TRBJ2-7; 7 nucleotides line up with TRBD1. V gave up 4 bases and J gave up 2 bases; unmatched junction bases: 11. Germline V lookup: CDR1 MGHRA, CDR2 YSYEKL. The CDR3 length is 16 residues. CDR3 coding DNA: TGCGCCAGCAGCCCGAGGGGACAGCCTTCTCCCTACGAGCAGTACTTC. Protein sequence: CASSPRGQPSPYEQYF.

This clone was seen more than once but under ten times. The junction departs from germline at one end; a sequencing error may be responsible. The chain carries TRBV5-1 and TRBJ2-1; weak D call: TRBD2 (6 bases). CDR3 size: 15 residues. CDR1 SGHRS and CDR2 YFSETQ come from the germline V gene. CDR3 in DNA: TGCGCCAGCAGCCCCCCCCGGGACTCCAACAATGAGCAGTTCTTC. Encoded protein: CASSPPRDSNNEQFF.

V gene TRBV5-1 combines with J gene TRBJ1-1, with 8 bases matching TRBD1. V gave up 6 bases and J gave up 1 base; unmatched junction bases: 2. CDR1 is SGHRS and CDR2 is YFSETQ in the germline V gene. This CDR3 has 13 residues. CDR3 sequence reads: CASTDRENTEAFF. The CDR3 coding sequence is TGCGCCAGCACGGACAGGGAGAACACTGAAGCTTTCTTT.

The V and J genes are TRBV19 and TRBJ1-2, with 10 bases fitting TRBD1. Germline CDR1 reads LNHDA; CDR2 reads SQIVND (reference sequence). CDR3 length equals 16 residues. Unmatched junction bases numbered 12, after V lost 3 bases and J lost 8 bases. CDR3 sequence: CASSIDRTGGLGGYTF. In DNA, the CDR3 is TGTGCCAGTAGTATCGACAGGACAGGGGGGCTGGGAGGCTACACCTTC.

This clone was observed a few times. The chain is built from TRBV27 and TRBJ1-2; 7 bases are a match to TRBD1. The CDR3 totals 13 residues. Per germline, CDR1 MNHEY and CDR2 SMNVEV (reference sequence). After removal of 5 bases from V and 11 bases from J, the junction contained 11 bases not matched to a gene. The CDR3 DNA follows: TGTGCCAGCAGTGGGGGACGGGGGACAGCTTACACCTTC. It encodes CASSGGRGTAYTF.

The chain joins TRBV7-2 to TRBJ2-5; D might be TRBD1 (6 bases). Trimming took 4 bases from V and 7 from J, leaving 13 bases between them. Per germline, CDR1 SGHTA and CDR2 FQGNSA. This CDR3 spans 13 amino acids. The CDR3 DNA follows: TGTGCCAGCAGCTGGGGGCGGTCAGGGACCCAGTACTTC. Its translation: CASSWGRSGTQYF.

The V gene is TRBV5-1, the J gene TRBJ1-1; 8 nucleotides agree with TRBD1. Germline V gene sequence: CDR1 SGHRS, CDR2 YFSETQ. V was pared by 4 bases and J by 0 bases, with 11 bases of the junction left unmatched. The CDR3 runs to 17 residues. CDR3: CASSRRTGNIMNTEAFF. CDR3 bases: TGCGCCAGCAGCCGCCGGACAGGGAATATCATGAACACTGAAGCTTTCTTT.

This clone was counted only a few times. V usage is TRBV25-1 and J usage is TRBJ2-7, with TRBD1 matching over 7 bases. V shed 4 bases and J 3 bases; nucleotides not matched to a gene: 12. Germline V lookup: CDR1 MGHDK, CDR2 SYGVNS. The CDR3 runs to 16 residues. The CDR3 region is CASSGMGQSAFYEQYF. CDR3 sequence (DNA): TGTGCCAGCAGTGGAATGGGACAGAGTGCCTTCTACGAGCAGTACTTC.

A few counts support this clone. The gene calls are TRBV7-8 and TRBJ2-7, with TRBD1 identical over 9 bases. Germline V gene sequence: CDR1 SGHVS, CDR2 FQNEAQ. After removal of 5 bases from V and 6 bases from J, the junction contained 11 bases not matched to a gene. This CDR3 spans 15 amino acids. The CDR3 DNA reads as TGTGCCAGCAGCCTGCCCCGGGACAGGGAATCCGAGCAGTACTTC. This translates into CASSLPRDRESEQYF.

The chain is built from TRBV4-2 and TRBJ2-1; D might be TRBD2 (6 bases). This CDR3 spans 13 amino acids. Trimming pared 0 bases from V and 10 bases from J, leaving 10 bases between. Germline V lookup: CDR1 LGHNA, CDR2 YNFKEQ. CDR3 nucleotide sequence: TGTGCCAGCAGCCAAGATCGCGGGGTCGAGCAGTTCTTC. Translating gives CASSQDRGVEQFF.

V and J are TRBV11-3 and TRBJ1-6; D uncertain. The CDR3 consists of 13 residues. Germline-derived CDR1 and CDR2 are SGHNT and YENEEA. Trimming removed 1 base at V and 10 bases at J, with 8 bases between. The CDR3, as DNA: TGTGCCAGCAGCTTAGTATTGGAGTCACCCCTCCACTTT. Its protein is CASSLVLESPLHF.

This clone was seen just once. The V and J genes are TRBV19 and TRBJ1-1; 11 bases match TRBD1. There are 14 residues in the CDR3. J was trimmed by 4 bases and V by 5 bases; bases with no gene match: 3. Germline CDR1 and CDR2: LNHDA and SQIVND (reference sequence). The CDR3 nucleotides are TGTGCCAGTAGTCCAGGGACAGGGGGCACTGAAGCTTTCTTT. Translating it yields CASSPGTGGTEAFF.

J is TRBJ1-1 and V is TRBV25-1, with D possibly matching TRBD1 (5 bases). From germline, CDR1 is MGHDK and CDR2 SYGVNS. The germline V and J ends were trimmed by 3 bases and 9 bases, with 8 bases remaining between them. The CDR3 spans 11 residues. For the CDR3, the DNA is TGTGCCAGCAGTGACAAGGGGAAAGCTTTCTTT. It codes for CASSDKGKAFF. Full variable domain (rest looked up from reference TRBV25-1 and TRBJ1-1): EADIYQTPRYLVIGTGKKITLECSQTMGHDKMYWYQQDPGMELHLIHYSYGVNSTEKGDLSSESTVSRIRTEHFPLTLESARPSHTSQYLCASSDKGKAFFGQGTRLTVV.

The gene calls are TRBV4-1 and TRBJ1-6; D perhaps matches TRBD1 (5 bases). Germline V CDR1 and CDR2: MGHRA, YSYEKL. V was cut by 5 bases and J by 7 bases, with 12 bases left in between. The CDR3 sequence is 14 residues long. DNA for the CDR3: TGCGCCAGCAGCTTGACAGTTATAAATTCACCCCTCCACTTT. Its protein product is CASSLTVINSPLHF.

This rearrangement joins TRBV5-1 to TRBJ2-7, with 16 bases aligning to TRBD2. With 4 bases clipped from V and 4 bases from J, the junction kept 5 bases outside the gene matches. Germline CDR1 SGHRS, CDR2 YFSETQ. CDR3 length equals 16 residues. Here the CDR3 reads CASSQGLAGGPYEQYF. As DNA, the CDR3 is TGCGCCAGCAGCCAGGGACTAGCGGGGGGGCCGTACGAGCAGTACTTC.

The chain carries TRBV6-1 and TRBJ2-1, with D hard to call. The V gene lost 4 bases and the J gene lost 7 bases, with 11 bases spanning the gap. The CDR3 is 13 amino acids. Per germline, CDR1 MNHNS and CDR2 SASEGT. The CDR3 sequence: CASSVGQNNEQFF. For the CDR3, the DNA is TGTGCCAGCAGTGTTGGGCAGAATAATGAGCAGTTCTTC.

J is TRBJ2-1 and V is TRBV28, with D possibly being TRBD1 (6 bases). V was clipped by 2 bases and J by 8 bases, with 16 bases between them. The CDR3 is 15 residues long. CDR1 MDHEN and CDR2 SYDVKM come from the germline V gene. This CDR3 is CASSLSPTGRDEQFF. The CDR3 DNA is TGTGCCAGCAGTTTAAGCCCGACAGGCCGGGATGAGCAGTTCTTC.

The chain recombines TRBV7-2 with TRBJ1-1; a weak D match, TRBD1 (6 bases). Germline V gene lookup returns CDR1 SGHTA and CDR2 FQGNSA. Trimming took 4 bases from V and 8 from J, leaving 17 bases between them. CDR3 length: 14 residues. The CDR3 bases are TGTGCCAGCAGCTATAGGGGGGGGCGACAGGAAGCTTTCTTT. Amino acids: CASSYRGGRQEAFF.